The rows below give T cell receptor beta chains drawn from one sample of a study of CD8+ T cells in alopecia areata. The protocol was immunoSEQ multiplex PCR, while the TCRdb copy is restricted to in-frame clones and leaves out a portion. The top ten clones hold roughly 25% of a sample with 90,000 to 120,000 clones, 58% of them seen once. The sample was NKG2D-low CD8+ T cells sorted from blood. The source of these receptors is a human donor with alopecia areata. Each CDR3 is given with its conserved first and last residue. A D gene is named only where the DNA matches it firmly. Only part of the rows carry a size: once, few, many, or a class if the clone is expanded.

J: TRBJ1-2
D: -
size: -
V: TRBV7-3
CDR3: CASSLYGVLGQRIERYGYTF

J: TRBJ1-1
D: -
size: -
V: TRBV19
CDR3: CASSIFRENTEAFF

J: TRBJ1-2
D: -
size: few
V: TRBV5-6
CDR3: CASSLFTEEEAYGYTF

J: TRBJ2-1
D: -
size: -
V: TRBV27
CDR3: CASSEGPSGQFF

J: TRBJ1-1
D: -
size: few
V: TRBV19
CDR3: CASRRGDTEAFF

J: TRBJ2-7
D: -
size: -
V: TRBV13
CDR3: CASREGAYEQYF

J: TRBJ2-1
D: TRBD2
size: few
V: TRBV4-1
CDR3: CASSQDAGGFGYEQFF

J: TRBJ2-7
D: -
size: -
V: TRBV18
CDR3: CATSPRFSRDHYEQYF

J: TRBJ2-7
D: TRBD2
size: -
V: TRBV19
CDR3: CASSIGSGKEQYF

J: TRBJ1-1
D: -
size: once
V: TRBV5-8
CDR3: CASSLGATNTEAFF

J: TRBJ2-7
D: -
size: -
V: TRBV13
CDR3: CASSLGRNREQYF

J: TRBJ1-2
D: TRBD1
size: -
V: TRBV2
CDR3: CASRPGQGYGYTF

J: TRBJ1-1
D: TRBD1
size: -
V: TRBV6-5
CDR3: CASSPRDRGPSKAFF

J: TRBJ1-2
D: -
size: -
V: TRBV30
CDR3: CAWSYHQNNYGYTF

J: TRBJ2-1
D: -
size: -
V: TRBV9
CDR3: CASSVVDAEQFF

J: TRBJ2-2
D: -
size: -
V: TRBV7-7
CDR3: CASSPDRSGELFF

J: TRBJ1-1
D: -
size: -
V: TRBV7-6
CDR3: CASSLGSGATEAFF

J: TRBJ1-5
D: -
size: -
V: TRBV2
CDR3: CASGGADYSNQPQHF

J: TRBJ2-3
D: TRBD2
size: -
V: TRBV7-8
CDR3: CASSPRVAGQDTQYF

J: TRBJ2-6
D: -
size: -
V: TRBV7-2
CDR3: CASSLVDSGANVLTF

J: TRBJ2-7
D: -
size: -
V: TRBV7-9
CDR3: CASSLGVYEQYF

J: TRBJ2-3
D: TRBD2
size: few
V: TRBV7-6
CDR3: CASSSSPPPSGIDPDTQYF

J: TRBJ2-4
D: -
size: -
V: TRBV7-9
CDR3: CASSLGPTGLAKNIQYF

J: TRBJ2-1
D: -
size: -
V: TRBV13
CDR3: CASGSFYNEQFF

J: TRBJ1-1
D: -
size: -
V: TRBV4-1
CDR3: CASSQGTVNTEAFF

J: TRBJ2-1
D: -
size: -
V: TRBV15
CDR3: CATSSNNEQFF

J: TRBJ2-6
D: -
size: -
V: TRBV19
CDR3: CASSLGSGANVLTF

J: TRBJ2-7
D: -
size: -
V: TRBV25-1
CDR3: CASRPPWDQYEQYF

J: TRBJ1-2
D: TRBD1
size: -
V: TRBV4-1
CDR3: CASSHGTGSGYTF

J: TRBJ1-1
D: -
size: -
V: TRBV5-1
CDR3: CASSDGGPAAFF

J: TRBJ2-1
D: -
size: few
V: TRBV4-1
CDR3: CASSQDENEQFF

J: TRBJ2-3
D: -
size: few
V: TRBV29-1
CDR3: CSVEGLDTQYF

J: TRBJ1-1
D: -
size: -
V: TRBV15
CDR3: CATSRDRAANTEAFF

J: -
D: -
size: -
V: TRBV2
CDR3: CASSWGWSTDTQHF

J: TRBJ1-3
D: -
size: few
V: TRBV5-1
CDR3: CASSLAAGGRPLGNTIYF

J: TRBJ2-1
D: TRBD1
size: -
V: TRBV9
CDR3: CASSVGGTGLHEQFF

J: TRBJ1-1
D: -
size: few
V: TRBV2
CDR3: CASGLDEAFF

J: TRBJ1-1
D: -
size: -
V: TRBV5-1
CDR3: CASSLAGTLEAFF

J: TRBJ2-2
D: -
size: -
V: TRBV5-1
CDR3: CASSLRQVEDARTGELFF

J: TRBJ2-2
D: TRBD2
size: -
V: TRBV19
CDR3: CASSFSGRALTGELFF

J: TRBJ2-1
D: -
size: few
V: TRBV5-6
CDR3: CASSLSAVRNEQFF

J: TRBJ2-3
D: TRBD2
size: -
V: TRBV9
CDR3: CASSVSAGGLADTQYF

J: TRBJ2-5
D: -
size: -
V: TRBV6-5
CDR3: CASSYSGETQYF

J: TRBJ2-6
D: TRBD2
size: few
V: TRBV29-1
CDR3: CSVEGLAGVGANVLTF

J: TRBJ2-7
D: -
size: -
V: TRBV21-1
CDR3: CAADRGPPDEQYF

J: TRBJ2-1
D: -
size: few
V: TRBV28
CDR3: CASSFNEQFF

J: TRBJ1-5
D: -
size: -
V: TRBV7-8
CDR3: CASSLTDQPQHF

J: TRBJ2-4
D: -
size: -
V: TRBV2
CDR3: CASSGRKNIQYF

J: TRBJ1-4
D: -
size: few
V: TRBV13
CDR3: CASSSGGSGEKLFF

J: TRBJ2-7
D: -
size: -
V: TRBV5-1
CDR3: CASSLTFGYEQYF

J: TRBJ2-7
D: -
size: -
V: TRBV10-3
CDR3: CAISEKPGPYEQYF

J: TRBJ2-4
D: TRBD1
size: -
V: TRBV27
CDR3: CASSPTIGTAEYF

J: TRBJ2-1
D: TRBD2
size: -
V: TRBV7-8
CDR3: CASSVLAGSAGEQFF

J: TRBJ2-3
D: -
size: -
V: TRBV7-8
CDR3: CASSLGRASTDTQYF

J: TRBJ1-2
D: TRBD1
size: -
V: TRBV7-8
CDR3: CASSLAMGQMGGYTF